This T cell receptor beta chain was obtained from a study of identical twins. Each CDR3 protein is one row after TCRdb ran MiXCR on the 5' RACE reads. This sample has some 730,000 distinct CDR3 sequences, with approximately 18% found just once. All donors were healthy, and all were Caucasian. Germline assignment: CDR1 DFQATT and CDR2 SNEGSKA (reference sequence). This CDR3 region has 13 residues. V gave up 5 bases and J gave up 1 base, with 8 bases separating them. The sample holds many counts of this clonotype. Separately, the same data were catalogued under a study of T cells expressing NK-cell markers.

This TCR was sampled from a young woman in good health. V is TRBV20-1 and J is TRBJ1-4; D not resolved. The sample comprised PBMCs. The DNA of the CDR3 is TGCAGTGCTTCGGGGTTAACTAATGAAAAACTGTTTTTT. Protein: CSASGLTNEKLFF.